The count of the clone carrying this TCR beta chain is one. What it binds is unknown. The sample comes from a study of shared clonotypes between healthy human individuals. General study points: Memory subsets generally showed lower estimated richness than naive subsets.

Sequencing was performed with immunoSEQ multiplex PCR; in TCRdb, only in-frame clones are kept and a portion is missing. The sample yields roughly 600,000 clones, roughly 98% seen once. Positive CCR7 selection of CD45RO-negative cells yielded the naive CD8 cells, and terminally differentiated effector memory CD45RA+ cells were excluded. The clonotype was recovered from a young man in good health. Specimen: naive CD8+ T cells sorted from blood.

CDR3: CASSWQGAREQYF. The CDR3 DNA reads TGTGCCAGCAGTTGGCAGGGGGCGAGGGAGCAGTACTTC. This chain links TRBV28 with TRBJ2-7; 8 nucleotides match TRBD1. Germline loops: CDR1 MDHEN, CDR2 SYDVKM. The CDR3 has 13 amino acids. Losses at the gene ends were 4 bases for V and 7 bases for J; bases not matched to a gene: 6.